This is a list of T cell receptor beta chains from one sample in a study of blood T cell repertoires in COVID-19. The method was immunoSEQ multiplex PCR; TCRdb's version includes in-frame clones alone and lacks a portion of them. Of some 80,000 clones detected, about 83% appear once; the ten largest clones hold approximately 10%. Sequencing was carried out using peripheral blood. Receptors were obtained from a human donor in a cohort sampled during active COVID-19. The CDR3 runs from the conserved cysteine through the conserved F or W. D genes are given only for firm matches. Expanded clones get a size class; other rows say once, few or many, or leave the size out.

TRBJ2-7	TRBD1	TRBV10-2	.	TGCGCCAGCAGAGGACAGGGCAACTACGAGCAGTACTTC	CASRGQGNYEQYF
TRBJ2-7	TRBD1	TRBV28	once	TGTGCCAGCAGTTTACCCCACGGACAGGGGATCTACGAGCAGTACTTC	CASSLPHGQGIYEQYF
TRBJ2-1	.	TRBV28	once	TGTGCCACCGGGAACGCCCTAAACAATGAGCAGTTCTTC	CATGNALNNEQFF
TRBJ1-4	.	TRBV19	.	TGTGCCAGTGCCAGACTGGGGCCTAATGAAAAACTGTTTTTT	CASARLGPNEKLFF
TRBJ2-7	.	TRBV3-1/TRBV3-2	.	TGTGCCAGCAGCCAAGGAGCGAATCCCTACGAGCAGTACTTC	CASSQGANPYEQYF
TRBJ1-1	.	TRBV11-3	.	TGTGCCAGCAGCTTCCTGACGGGCACTGAAGCTTTCTTT	CASSFLTGTEAFF
TRBJ1-6	TRBD1	TRBV5-4	once	TGTGCCAGCAGCTTGGGAGGACAGGGGCTTAATTCACCCCTCCACTTT	CASSLGGQGLNSPLHF
TRBJ1-3	TRBD1	TRBV7-9	once	TGTGCCAGCAGTGAAGGACAGGGGGGTTGGAACACCATATATTTT	CASSEGQGGWNTIYF
TRBJ2-7	TRBD2	TRBV27	.	TGTGCCAGCAGTTTATACGGGAGGGCTTCCTACGAGCAGTACTTC	CASSLYGRASYEQYF
TRBJ2-7	.	TRBV5-1	.	TGCGCCAGCAGCTTGGACTTGGGAGAACTCGAGCAGTACTTC	CASSLDLGELEQYF
TRBJ1-2	.	TRBV7-6	.	TGTGCCAGCAGCTTAGCGGGGGGCTATGGCTACACCTTC	CASSLAGGYGYTF
TRBJ1-4	TRBD1	TRBV19	.	TGTGCCAGGGGGACAGGGCATCGAAATGAAAAACTGTTTTTT	CARGTGHRNEKLFF
TRBJ1-1	.	TRBV6-5	.	TGTGCCAGCAGTTTCAGGGGAGAAACTGAAGCTTTCTTT	CASSFRGETEAFF
TRBJ2-7	TRBD2	TRBV7-2	.	TGTGCCAGCAGCATTAGCGGGGGCAACTACGAGCAGTACTTC	CASSISGGNYEQYF
TRBJ2-3	.	TRBV7-6	.	TGTGCCAGCAGCTCGCGGCGGGATCACGCAGATACGCAGTATTTT	CASSSRRDHADTQYF
TRBJ1-2	TRBD1	TRBV27	.	TGTGCCAGCAGTGGGACAGGCTTCTATGGCTACACCTTC	CASSGTGFYGYTF
TRBJ2-7	TRBD2	TRBV10-3	.	TGTGCCATCAGATATACTAGCGGGAGTGTCGGAGAGCAGTACTTC	CAIRYTSGSVGEQYF
TRBJ1-1	.	TRBV5-1	.	TGCGCCAGCAGGATAGGGGGTGAGAACACTGAAGCTTTCTTT	CASRIGGENTEAFF
TRBJ1-1	.	TRBV7-6	.	TGTGCCAGCAGCTTAATGGGGGCGGCCACTGAAGCTTTCTTT	CASSLMGAATEAFF
TRBJ2-7	.	TRBV5-6	.	TGTGCCAGCAGCTCGACAGGCGGGCACGAGCAGTACTTC	CASSSTGGHEQYF
TRBJ2-2	TRBD1	TRBV3-1/TRBV3-2	.	TGTGCCAGCAGCCAAGTCGGGACAGGCATCTCCGGGGAGCTGTTTTTT	CASSQVGTGISGELFF
TRBJ1-3	.	TRBV7-9	.	TGTGCCAGCAGCCCTAGAGGGTTGGGTTCCGGAAACACCATATATTTT	CASSPRGLGSGNTIYF
TRBJ1-4	.	TRBV18	once	TGTGCCAGCTCCCAGGGTCGTTCAGGGGAAAAACTGTTTTTT	CASSQGRSGEKLFF
TRBJ2-5	.	TRBV18	.	TGTGCCAGCTCACCAGGTAGACAAGAGACCCAGTACTTC	CASSPGRQETQYF
TRBJ1-5	.	TRBV7-2	few	TGTGCCAGCCGGGACACCTTTATTGGCCAGCCCCAGCATTTT	CASRDTFIGQPQHF
TRBJ2-1	.	TRBV2	.	TGTGCCAGCAGTGACGGGGACATGGAGCAGTTCTTC	CASSDGDMEQFF
TRBJ1-2	.	TRBV6-6	.	TGTGCCAGCAGTCTCTCCAGGGATGTCGGCTATGGCTACACCTTC	CASSLSRDVGYGYTF
TRBJ1-1	.	TRBV3-1/TRBV3-2	.	TGTGCCAGCAGCCAAGGCCAGGGCACTGAAGCTTTCTTT	CASSQGQGTEAFF
TRBJ1-1	.	TRBV12-3/TRBV12-4	.	TGTGCCAGCAGGGGGGCCTACAACACTGAAGCTTTCTTT	CASRGAYNTEAFF
TRBJ2-7	TRBD1	TRBV7-6	.	TGTGCCAGCAGCCCGGGACAGGGGGCGCGGGAGCAGTACTTC	CASSPGQGAREQYF
TRBJ1-2	TRBD1	TRBV2	.	TGTGCCAGCAGGGGGACAGGGGGAAACTATGGCTACACCTTC	CASRGTGGNYGYTF
TRBJ2-1	TRBD2	TRBV29-1	.	TGCAGCGTTGAACCGGGACTAGCGGGGATTGAGCAGTTCTTC	CSVEPGLAGIEQFF
TRBJ1-5	TRBD1	TRBV23-1	once	TGCGCCAGCAGTCAAAGGATGGACAGGGGACGAGCGTGCAATCAGCCCCAGCATTTT	CASSQRMDRGRACNQPQHF
TRBJ1-1	TRBD1	TRBV19	.	TGTGCCAGTAGTGACAGGGTGGGGGGCAACACTGAAGCTTTCTTT	CASSDRVGGNTEAFF